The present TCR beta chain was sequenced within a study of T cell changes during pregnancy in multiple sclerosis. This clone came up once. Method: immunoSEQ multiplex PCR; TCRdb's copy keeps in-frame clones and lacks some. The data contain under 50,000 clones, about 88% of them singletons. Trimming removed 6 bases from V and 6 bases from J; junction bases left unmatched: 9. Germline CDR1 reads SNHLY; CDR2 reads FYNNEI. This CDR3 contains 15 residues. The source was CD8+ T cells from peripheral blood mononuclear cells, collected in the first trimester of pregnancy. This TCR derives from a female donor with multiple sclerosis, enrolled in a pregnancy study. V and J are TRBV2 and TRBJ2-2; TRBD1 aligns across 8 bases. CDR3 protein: CASRTGQGDAGELFF. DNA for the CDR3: TGTGCCAGCAGGACTGGACAGGGAGACGCCGGGGAGCTGTTTTTT.